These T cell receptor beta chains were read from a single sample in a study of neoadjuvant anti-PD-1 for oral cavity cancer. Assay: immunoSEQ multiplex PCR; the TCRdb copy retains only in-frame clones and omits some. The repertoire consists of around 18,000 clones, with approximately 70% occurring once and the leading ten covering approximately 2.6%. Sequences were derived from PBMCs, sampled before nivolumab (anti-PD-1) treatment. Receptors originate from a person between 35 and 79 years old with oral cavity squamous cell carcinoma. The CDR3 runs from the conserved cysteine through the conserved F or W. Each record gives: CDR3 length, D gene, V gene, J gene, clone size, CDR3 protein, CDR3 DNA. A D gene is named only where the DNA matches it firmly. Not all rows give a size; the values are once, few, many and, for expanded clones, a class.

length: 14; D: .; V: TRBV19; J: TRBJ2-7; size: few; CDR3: CASSIGPKAYEQYF; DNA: TGTGCCAGTAGTATCGGCCCTAAGGCCTACGAGCAGTACTTC
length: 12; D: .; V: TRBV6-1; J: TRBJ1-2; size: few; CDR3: CASSLQAVGYTF; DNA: TGTGCCAGCAGTCTACAGGCTGTCGGCTACACCTTC
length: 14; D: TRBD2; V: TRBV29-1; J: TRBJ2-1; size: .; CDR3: CSGTGGDYYNEQFF; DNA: TGCAGCGGCACGGGAGGGGACTACTACAATGAGCAGTTCTTC
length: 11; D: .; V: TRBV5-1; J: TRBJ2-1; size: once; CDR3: CASEVNNEQFF; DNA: TGCGCCAGCGAGGTGAACAATGAGCAGTTCTTC
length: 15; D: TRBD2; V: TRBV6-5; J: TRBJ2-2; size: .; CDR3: CASSGWGGGTGELFF; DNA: TGTGCCAGCAGTGGGTGGGGGGGTGGCACCGGGGAGCTGTTTTTT
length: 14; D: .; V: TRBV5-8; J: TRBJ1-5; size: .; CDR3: CASSHGGLNQPQHF; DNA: TGTGCCAGCAGCCACGGGGGGTTAAATCAGCCCCAGCATTTT
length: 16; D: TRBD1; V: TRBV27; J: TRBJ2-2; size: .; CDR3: CASSLIAHRGAGELFF; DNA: TGTGCCAGCAGTCTTATTGCCCACAGGGGAGCCGGGGAGCTGTTTTTT
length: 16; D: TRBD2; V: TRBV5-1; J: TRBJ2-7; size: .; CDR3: CASSLAGGSSSYEQYF; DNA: TGCGCCAGCAGCTTGGCCGGGGGGTCGAGCTCCTACGAGCAGTACTTC
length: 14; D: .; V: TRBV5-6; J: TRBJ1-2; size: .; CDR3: CASSLDRRNYGYTF; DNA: TGTGCCAGCAGCTTGGACAGGCGTAACTATGGCTACACCTTC
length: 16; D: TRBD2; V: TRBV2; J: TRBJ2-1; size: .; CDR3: CASSEGAGGSMGEQFF; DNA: TGTGCCAGCAGTGAGGGGGCGGGAGGATCTATGGGTGAGCAGTTCTTC
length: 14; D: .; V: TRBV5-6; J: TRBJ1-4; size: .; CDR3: CASSPGGRYEKLFF; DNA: TGTGCCAGCAGCCCGGGTGGGCGCTATGAAAAACTGTTTTTT
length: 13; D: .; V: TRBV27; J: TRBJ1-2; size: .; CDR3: CASSLSDGWGYTF; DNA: TGTGCCAGCAGTTTATCGGACGGATGGGGCTACACCTTC
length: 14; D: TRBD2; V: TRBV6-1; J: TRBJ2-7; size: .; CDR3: CASSYQRDTYEQYF; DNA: TGTGCCAGCAGCTACCAGCGGGATACGTACGAGCAGTACTTC
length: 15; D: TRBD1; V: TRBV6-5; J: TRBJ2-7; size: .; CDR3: CASSSLTGAAYEQYF; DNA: TGTGCCAGCAGTTCCCTGACAGGGGCAGCCTACGAGCAGTACTTC
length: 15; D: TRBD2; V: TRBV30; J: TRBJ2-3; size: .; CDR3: CAWSVWGGTTDTQYF; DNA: TGTGCCTGGAGTGTATGGGGGGGGACCACAGATACGCAGTATTTT
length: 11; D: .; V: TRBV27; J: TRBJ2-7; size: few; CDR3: CASSLSYEQYF; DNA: TGTGCCAGCAGTCTATCCTACGAGCAGTACTTC
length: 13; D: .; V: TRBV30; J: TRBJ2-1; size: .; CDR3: CAWSVGRGNEQFF; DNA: TGTGCCTGGAGCGTAGGAAGGGGGAATGAGCAGTTCTTC
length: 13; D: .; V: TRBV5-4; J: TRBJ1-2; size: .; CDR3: CASSLDRVYGYTF; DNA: TGTGCCAGCAGCTTGGACAGGGTCTATGGCTACACCTTC
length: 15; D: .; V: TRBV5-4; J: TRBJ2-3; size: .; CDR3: CASSLVGSSTDTQYF; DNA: TGTGCCAGCAGCTTGGTTGGTAGTAGTACAGATACGCAGTATTTT
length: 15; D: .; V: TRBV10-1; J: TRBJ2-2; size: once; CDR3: CASSDGGRGGGELFF; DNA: TGCGCCAGCAGTGATGGCGGGAGAGGGGGCGGGGAGCTGTTTTTT
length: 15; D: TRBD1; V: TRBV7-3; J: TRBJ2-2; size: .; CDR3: CASSLGTANTGELFF; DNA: TGTGCCAGCAGCTTGGGGACAGCGAACACCGGGGAGCTGTTTTTT
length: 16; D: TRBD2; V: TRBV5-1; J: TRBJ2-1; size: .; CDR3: CASSLEPSGRAGEQFF; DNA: TGCGCCAGCAGCTTGGAACCTAGCGGGAGGGCTGGTGAGCAGTTCTTC
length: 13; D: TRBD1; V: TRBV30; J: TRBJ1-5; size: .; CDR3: CAWARTGQQPQHF; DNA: TGTGCCTGGGCCCGGACAGGGCAACAGCCCCAGCATTTT
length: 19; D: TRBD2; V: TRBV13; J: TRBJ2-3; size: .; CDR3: CASSLRSSGRRMDTDTQYF; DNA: TGTGCCAGCAGCTTAAGAAGTAGCGGGAGAAGGATGGACACAGATACGCAGTATTTT